This entry concerns a single TCR beta chain. Authors' processing steps: Amplification from reference gene primers served as the basis for estimated nucleated cell counts. Assay: immunoSEQ multiplex PCR; the TCRdb copy retains only in-frame clones and omits some. V and J calls and clone size are copied from that table; D and trimming were computed from the DNA. This sample has fewer than 300,000 clones, with more than 80% found just once. This record belongs to a study of blood T cell repertoires in COVID-19. The germline gives CDR1 PRHDT, CDR2 FYEKMQ (reference sequence). This CDR3 region has 16 residues. The V end was cut by 6 bases, the J end by 3 bases, with 21 bases between.

The TCR sequence derives from a woman in her 30s who had recovered from COVID-19. The sequenced sample consisted of PBMCs or T cells enriched from blood (not recorded which). The rearrangement joins TRBV13 to TRBJ2-7; tentative D call: TRBD1 (6 bases). DNA for the CDR3: TGTGCCAGCAGGAGGGGGTTCGCCGAAAGCCTCTACGAGCAGTACTTC. Translation gives CASRRGFAESLYEQYF.